Each of the 5 T cell receptor beta chains below was sequenced from the same sample in a study of T cells after yellow fever vaccination. Each CDR3 protein gets one entry after TCRdb re-called the 5' RACE reads with MiXCR. Of about 320,000 distinct CDR3 sequences in the sample, approximately 4% are singletons; the top ten hold roughly 21%. Sequenced here: PBMCs, sampled 15 days after the yellow fever booster vaccination. The receptor set was obtained from a man aged 18 to 30 who received the YFV17D yellow fever vaccine.

This clonotype was detected once. This may be a read error: a much more frequent sequence differs by one nucleotide. This chain joins TRBV4-3 and TRBJ2-3; TRBD2 agrees at 9 bases. This CDR3 is built from 15 residues. CDR1 LGHNA and CDR2 YSLEER come from the germline V gene. The CDR3 sequence: CASSQDPGLAHTRYF. The CDR3 region has the DNA TGCGCCAGCAGCCAAGACCCGGGACTAGCACACACGCGGTATTTT.

The sample holds many counts of this clonotype. The chain employs TRBV6-2 or TRBV6-3 and TRBJ1-5; TRBD1 matches 8 bases. From germline, CDR1 is MNHEY and CDR2 SVGEGT. CDR3 length: 13 residues. V trimming: 6 bases; J trimming: 5 bases; junction bases outside the gene matches: 3. CDR3: CASSKDRDQPQHF. CDR3 nucleotides: TGTGCCAGCAGCAAGGACAGGGATCAGCCCCAGCATTTT.

This clonotype was seen at least ten times. J is TRBJ2-3 and V is TRBV21-1; the tabulated D call, TRBD1, remains unverified against the DNA. TRBV21-1 is a listed pseudogene. The CDR3 covers 15 residues. The CDR3 loop reads CARTTVSCGTDTQYF. In DNA form, the CDR3 reads TGTGCCAGGACGACAGTGAGCTGTGGCACAGATACGCAGTATTTT.

This clonotype was counted only a few times. This chain joins TRBV12-3 or TRBV12-4 and TRBJ1-2; D unresolved. V lost 6 bases, J lost 1 base, and 9 bases lay in between. The CDR3 runs 13 residues. The chain's CDR3 is CASSRWINYGYTF. The CDR3 region has the DNA TGTGCCAGCAGCCGTTGGATTAACTATGGCTACACCTTC.

This clonotype was seen ten or more times. The chain joins TRBV5-6 to TRBJ2-7, with D possibly called TRBD1 or TRBD2 (5 bases each). The CDR3 has 13 residues. Germline V gene data show CDR1 as SGHDT and CDR2 as YYEEEE. V lost 4 bases, J lost 6 bases, and 14 bases lay in between. CDR3 nucleotides: TGTGCCAGCAGCCTTTACCAGGGACCCGAGCAGTACGTC. The encoded protein is CASSLYQGPEQYV.